Below, one T cell receptor (beta chain) is given with its context. What it recognizes is unknown. Produced via immunoSEQ multiplex PCR; TCRdb's table is partial and in-frame only. Of over 8,000 clones listed, approximately 85% are singletons. Healthy-control blood donors had a median age of around 56 years (range about 20-75) and were 55% female. Once isolated by positive magnetic bead selection, the CD4+ and CD8+ cells had their purity checked by flow cytometry. This entry belongs to a study of somatic mutations in cytotoxic T cells in rheumatoid arthritis. Regarding the study as a whole: The authors did not know the antigen targets of the expanded CD8+ clones.

This clonotype was sampled from a woman aged 45 to 65 in good health. The sequencing input was CD8+ T cells sorted from blood.

The chain's CDR3 is CASSRDRGTGNTIYF. The CDR3 nucleotides read TGCGCCAGCAGCCGCGACAGGGGGACTGGAAACACCATATATTTT. The J gene is TRBJ1-3, the V gene TRBV23-1; the match to TRBD1 covers 9 bases. TRBV23-1 is an ORF, and what it does is uncertain. The CDR3 extends over 15 amino acids. The V segment lost 6 bases and the J segment 2 bases; nucleotides outside the gene matches: 5.